Listed below are T cell receptor beta chains from one sample, sequenced in a study of T-cell memory formation after mild COVID-19. TCRdb used MiXCR to reprocess the 5' RACE reads, holding one entry per CDR3 protein. The sample carries about 320,000 distinct CDR3 sequences, 13% to 15% recorded once. Sequenced material: PBMCs or a T cell subset sorted from them (not recorded which). The receptors here all came from a man between 18 and 35 years old who had mild COVID-19 (a few samples of this study predate the infection). Cell type and time point are not known. Both conserved end residues are part of each CDR3. Fields, in order: CDR3 length, clone size, J gene, V gene, D gene, CDR3 DNA, CDR3 protein. The D gene is left open where the match is weak. Not all rows give a size; the values are once, few, many and, for expanded clones, a class.

length: 15; size: -; J: TRBJ2-3; V: TRBV11-2; D: -; DNA: TGTGCCAGCAGCCTCCGGGACTGGCCCACAGATACGCAGTATTTT; CDR3: CASSLRDWPTDTQYF
length: 16; size: few; J: TRBJ2-2; V: TRBV27; D: TRBD2; DNA: TGTGCCAGCAGTTTAGAGCGGGGACCGAGGACCGGGGAGCTGTTTTTT; CDR3: CASSLERGPRTGELFF
length: 15; size: -; J: TRBJ2-3; V: TRBV25-1; D: TRBD2; DNA: TGTGCCAGCAGTGATAGGACTAGGCGAGCAGATACGCAGTATTTT; CDR3: CASSDRTRRADTQYF
length: 16; size: few; J: TRBJ2-5; V: TRBV6-2/TRBV6-3; D: -; DNA: TGTGCCAGCAGACCCCACTGGTCTAGCGCCCCAGAGACCCAGTACTTC; CDR3: CASRPHWSSAPETQYF
length: 15; size: few; J: TRBJ1-5; V: TRBV4-1; D: -; DNA: TGCGCCAGCAGCCAAGATACGGGGAGCAATCAGCCCCAGCATTTT; CDR3: CASSQDTGSNQPQHF
length: 14; size: -; J: TRBJ2-2; V: TRBV7-2; D: TRBD1; DNA: TGTGCCAGCTGGCAGGGGGTGGGCACCGGGGAGCTGTTTTTT; CDR3: CASWQGVGTGELFF
length: 11; size: -; J: TRBJ1-1; V: TRBV6-5; D: -; DNA: TGTGCCAGCATCGTGAACACTGAAGCTTTCTTT; CDR3: CASIVNTEAFF
length: 14; size: many; J: TRBJ2-5; V: TRBV20-1; D: -; DNA: TGCAGTGCTAGAGAACTAACAGGGAGAGAGACCCAGTACTTC; CDR3: CSARELTGRETQYF
length: 13; size: few; J: TRBJ2-1; V: TRBV4-1; D: TRBD2; DNA: TGCGCCAGCAGCCAAGAGGCGGGGGGGGAGCAGTTCTTC; CDR3: CASSQEAGGEQFF
length: 12; size: few; J: TRBJ1-2; V: TRBV21-1; D: -; DNA: TGTGCCAGCGCCGGGACACTGCTGGGCTACACCTTC; CDR3: CASAGTLLGYTF
length: 13; size: many; J: TRBJ2-7; V: TRBV12-3/TRBV12-4; D: -; DNA: TGTGCCAGCAGCCTTGGATACCTCGGCGAGCAGTACTTC; CDR3: CASSLGYLGEQYF
length: 16; size: few; J: TRBJ2-2; V: TRBV28; D: TRBD1; DNA: TGTGCCAGCAGTACTCGGGACAGATACCACACCGGGGAGCTGTTTTTT; CDR3: CASSTRDRYHTGELFF
length: 14; size: -; J: TRBJ2-6; V: TRBV5-1; D: -; DNA: TGCGCCAGCAGCGATCTTTCTGGGGCCAACGTCCTGACTTTC; CDR3: CASSDLSGANVLTF
length: 13; size: many; J: TRBJ2-3; V: TRBV29-1; D: -; DNA: TGCAGCGTTGACAGGGCTGGGACAGATACGCAGTATTTT; CDR3: CSVDRAGTDTQYF
length: 13; size: many; J: TRBJ2-4; V: TRBV15; D: -; DNA: TGTGCCACCAGCAGAGACAGGGGATACATTCAGTACTTC; CDR3: CATSRDRGYIQYF
length: 15; size: few; J: TRBJ2-1; V: TRBV20-1; D: TRBD2; DNA: TGCAGTGCGGACGAACTAGCGGGGGAAACCAATGAGCAGTTCTTC; CDR3: CSADELAGETNEQFF
length: 16; size: few; J: TRBJ2-7; V: TRBV7-8; D: TRBD1; DNA: TGTGCCAGCAGCCGGGACAGGGCCAGACGTTCCTACGAGCAGTACTTC; CDR3: CASSRDRARRSYEQYF
length: 11; size: -; J: TRBJ2-7; V: TRBV19; D: -; DNA: TGTGCCAGTAGTATGGGAGACGAGCAGTACTTC; CDR3: CASSMGDEQYF
length: 14; size: -; J: TRBJ2-5; V: TRBV9; D: -; DNA: TGTGCCAGCAGCGTAGGGGTGGGGGGAGAGACCCAGTACTTC; CDR3: CASSVGVGGETQYF
length: 17; size: few; J: TRBJ1-4; V: TRBV6-1; D: -; DNA: TGTGCCAGCAGGGGGGCCAAGTTGGCAGCAGACTCTGAAAAACTGTTTTTT; CDR3: CASRGAKLAADSEKLFF
length: 17; size: -; J: TRBJ2-3; V: TRBV9; D: TRBD2; DNA: TGTGCCAGCAGCGTAGCCCCTAGCGGGGGGGCCCCAGATACGCAGTATTTT; CDR3: CASSVAPSGGAPDTQYF
length: 13; size: -; J: TRBJ2-7; V: TRBV6-5; D: -; DNA: TGTGCCAGCAAGGGACAATCCCCCTACGAGCAGTACTTC; CDR3: CASKGQSPYEQYF